The next 20 T cell receptor beta chains were all read from a single sample in a study of CD8 T cells in Susac syndrome. RNA totalling roughly 0.45 to 1 ug underwent reverse transcription with random hexamers. Each CDR3 protein gets one entry after TCRdb re-called the immunoSEQ multiplex PCR reads with MiXCR. The sample has 100,000 to 150,000 distinct CDR3 sequences, approximately 95% seen once. Source material: CD8+ T cells from PBMCs. The receptors here all came from a human donor with multiple sclerosis.

The V gene is TRBV7-9, the J gene TRBJ2-2, with D perhaps being TRBD1 or TRBD2 (5 bases each). Germline V gene sequence: CDR1 SEHNR, CDR2 FQNEAQ (reference sequence). The CDR3 sequence is 15 residues long. The germline V and J ends were trimmed by 5 bases and 1 base, with 11 bases remaining between them. CDR3 loop: CASSLRDGNTGELFF. CDR3 bases: TGTGCCAGCAGCCTTAGGGACGGGAACACCGGGGAGCTGTTTTTT.

This chain uses TRBV13 with TRBJ1-3, with D maybe TRBD1 (5 bases). Trimming removed 4 bases at V and 2 bases at J, with 9 bases between. Germline V gives CDR1 PRHDT, CDR2 FYEKMQ (reference sequence). The CDR3 extends over 14 amino acids. This CDR3 is CASSWGGAGNTIYF. Written as DNA, the CDR3 is TGTGCCAGCAGCTGGGGCGGGGCTGGAAACACCATATATTTT. The whole variable domain, filled in from reference TRBV13 and TRBJ1-3, reads AAGVIQSPRHLIKEKRETATLKCYPIPRHDTVYWYQQGPGQDPQFLISFYEKMQSDKGSIPDRFSAQQFSDYHSELNMSSLELGDSALYFCASSWGGAGNTIYFGEGSWLTVV.

This rearrangement joins TRBV13 to TRBJ2-7; 7 bases are shared with TRBD1. The CDR3 totals 16 residues. Per germline, CDR1 PRHDT and CDR2 FYEKMQ (reference sequence). V was pared by 4 bases and J by 2 bases, with 11 bases of the junction left unmatched. The CDR3 nucleotides read TGTGCCAGCAGCTCCAATCGGGACAGCCGCCCCTACGAGCAGTACTTC. It codes for CASSSNRDSRPYEQYF.

This CDR3 reads CSARDRNSNQPQHF. The CDR3 DNA follows: TGCAGTGCACGGGACAGGAATAGCAATCAGCCCCAGCATTTT. This sequence joins TRBV20-1 and TRBJ1-5, with 8 nucleotides matching TRBD1. Trimming cost V 6 bases and J 0 bases; bases outside gene matches: 4. CDR3 length: 14 residues. Germline V gives CDR1 DFQATT, CDR2 SNEGSKA (reference sequence).

The chain joins TRBV2 to TRBJ1-5, with D unresolved. The CDR3 extends over 15 amino acids. Per germline, CDR1 SNHLY and CDR2 FYNNEI. Trimming took 5 bases from V and 0 from J, leaving 11 bases between them. Written as DNA, the CDR3 is TGTGCCAGCAGTAGTTCACAGTCTAGCAATCAGCCCCAGCATTTT. Translated: CASSSSQSSNQPQHF.

The J gene is TRBJ2-5, the V gene TRBV7-6; D might be TRBD1 (6 bases). Germline lookup yields CDR1 SGHVS and CDR2 FNYEAQ. V was clipped by 5 bases and J by 5 bases, with 18 bases between them. This CDR3 comprises 15 residues. The CDR3 is CASSGPVGAGETQYF. The CDR3 nucleotides are TGTGCCAGCAGCGGCCCGGTGGGGGCAGGTGAGACCCAGTACTTC.

This clonotype showed up just once. The rearrangement links TRBV5-1 to TRBJ1-1, with D perhaps TRBD1 (5 bases). V was shortened by 4 bases and J by 1 base, with 11 bases between the two germline ends. Germline CDR1 is SGHRS and CDR2 is YFSETQ. The CDR3 runs to 14 residues. CDR3 residues: CASSPGRQNTEAFF. The CDR3 DNA reads TGCGCCAGCAGCCCGGGACGGCAGAACACTGAAGCTTTCTTT.

The rearrangement joins TRBV2 to TRBJ2-6, with a weak D call TRBD1 (6 bases). Per germline, CDR1 SNHLY and CDR2 FYNNEI. Trimming shortened V by 6 bases and J by 0 bases, and 15 bases separated the two germline ends. CDR3 length: 17 residues. CDR3 protein: CASRMTGASSGANVLTF. Here the CDR3 DNA reads TGTGCCAGCAGGATGACAGGCGCCTCCTCTGGGGCCAACGTCCTGACTTTC.

The chain links TRBV5-6 to TRBJ2-1; D is perhaps TRBD2 (5 bases). Germline loops: CDR1 SGHDT, CDR2 YYEEEE. CDR3 length: 12 residues. V was trimmed by 1 base and J by 7 bases, leaving 6 bases between them. The CDR3 nucleotides read TGTGCCAGCAGCTTGTCGGGGAATGAGCAGTTCTTC. The encoded protein is CASSLSGNEQFF.

The chain has TRBV4-1 and TRBJ2-7; either TRBD1 or TRBD2 may fit D (5 bases each). The CDR3 is made up of 15 amino acids. Germline V CDR1 and CDR2: MGHRA, YSYEKL. Trimming took 4 bases from V and 0 from J, leaving 13 bases between them. The CDR3 spells CASSPRDGSSYEQYF. CDR3 DNA: TGCGCCAGCAGCCCCCGGGACGGTTCCTCCTACGAGCAGTACTTC.

This clonotype was seen a few times. DNA of the CDR3: TGTGCCAGCAGCTTAGAGAACGGTGAAAAACTGTTTTTT. Translated: CASSLENGEKLFF. V and J are TRBV7-9 and TRBJ1-4; D is uncertain. This CDR3 spans 13 amino acids. Per the germline V gene, CDR1 is SEHNR and CDR2 is FQNEAQ (reference sequence). V was shortened by 1 base and J by 7 bases, with 7 bases between the two germline ends.

This clonotype has only one observation. This chain connects TRBV12-5 to TRBJ1-1, with TRBD1 matching 9 bases. Trimming removed 1 base from V and 5 bases from J; junction bases left unmatched: 2. The V gene's germline CDR1 is LGHNT and CDR2 FRNRAP. This CDR3 has 14 residues. The CDR3 loop reads CASGLDRGLTEAFF. The DNA for the CDR3 is TGTGCTAGTGGTTTGGACAGGGGGCTGACTGAAGCTTTCTTT.

V usage is TRBV2 and J usage is TRBJ2-3; 9 bases line up with TRBD2. V lost 6 bases and J lost 3; bases outside the gene matches: 7. CDR1 is SNHLY, CDR2 FYNNEI, per germline. The CDR3 is made up of 15 amino acids. This chain's CDR3 is CASRVLAGTTDTQYF. The CDR3 bases are TGTGCCAGCAGAGTACTAGCGGGTACTACAGATACGCAGTATTTT. Complete variable domain (other parts from reference TRBV2 and TRBJ2-3): EPEVTQTPSHQVTQMGQEVILRCVPISNHLYFYWYRQILGQKVEFLVSFYNNEISEKSEIFDDQFSVERPDGSNFTLKIRSTKLEDSAMYFCASRVLAGTTDTQYFGPGTRLTVL.

This chain uses TRBV7-8 with TRBJ2-2; D remains unclear. V shed 7 bases and J shed 6 bases, with 9 bases lying between them. Germline V lookup: CDR1 SGHVS, CDR2 FQNEAQ. The CDR3 consists of 12 residues. CDR3 loop: CASNRPPGELFF. In DNA, the CDR3 is TGTGCCAGCAACCGGCCCCCCGGGGAGCTGTTTTTT. Full variable domain (rest looked up from reference TRBV7-8 and TRBJ2-2): GAGVSQSPRYKVAKRGQDVALRCDPISGHVSLFWYQQALGQGPEFLTYFQNEAQLDKSGLPSDRFFAERPEGSVSTLKIQRTQQEDSAVYLCASNRPPGELFFGEGSRLTVL.

V is TRBV6-1 and J is TRBJ2-7; 10 nucleotides align to TRBD1. With 9 bases clipped from V and 2 bases from J, the junction kept 22 bases outside the gene matches. The germline V gene encodes CDR1 MNHNS and CDR2 SASEGT. The CDR3 consists of 19 residues. This CDR3 is CASRPRLGQGTPFPYEQYV. CDR3 DNA sequence: TGTGCCAGTAGACCCCGATTGGGACAGGGGACGCCCTTCCCCTACGAGCAGTACGTC.

The chain uses TRBV18 and TRBJ2-7; 8 nucleotides match TRBD2. The V gene's germline CDR1 is KGHSH and CDR2 LQKENI. The ends lost 3 bases at V and 2 bases at J; junction bases unmatched: 6. The CDR3 sequence is 15 residues long. This chain's CDR3 is CASSPRGGSPYEQYF. The CDR3, as DNA: TGTGCCAGCTCACCTCGGGGGGGCAGTCCCTACGAGCAGTACTTC. Based on the CDR3 plus reference TRBV18 and TRBJ2-7, the full variable domain is NAGVMQNPRHLVRRRGQEARLRCSPMKGHSHVYWYRQLPEEGLKFMVYLQKENIIDESGMPKERFSAEFPKEGPSILRIQQVVRGDSAAYFCASSPRGGSPYEQYFGPGTRLTVT.

The genes are TRBV9 and TRBJ2-1, with D possibly being TRBD1 (5 bases). CDR1 SGDLS and CDR2 YYNGEE come from the germline V gene. The CDR3 contains 13 residues. The V gene lost 4 bases and the J gene lost 10 bases, with 15 bases spanning the gap. The DNA of the CDR3 is TGTGCCAGCAGCCTCGGACAAATCGGGGAGCAGTTCTTC. Protein product: CASSLGQIGEQFF.

The chain has TRBV9 and TRBJ2-5; D remains unclear. Germline CDR1 SGDLS, CDR2 YYNGEE. V lost 2 bases and J 0 bases, leaving 2 bases between the germline ends. This CDR3 has 12 amino acids. The CDR3 loop reads CASSVNQETQYF. The DNA for the CDR3 is TGTGCCAGCAGCGTTAACCAAGAGACCCAGTACTTC.

The chain is built from TRBV12-2 and TRBJ2-3; the table calls TRBD2, which could not be checked here. TRBV12-2 is annotated as a pseudogene. The CDR3 runs 15 residues. The chain's CDR3 is CASRRLAGSTDTQYF. For the CDR3, the DNA is TGTGCAAGTCGTCGACTAGCGGGAAGTACAGATACGCAGTATTTT.

The chain has TRBV6-4 and TRBJ2-7, with D perhaps TRBD1 or TRBD2 (6 bases each). Germline CDR1 MRHNA, CDR2 SNTAGT. CDR3 length: 15 amino acids. V lost 7 bases and J lost 0, with 16 bases in between. CDR3: CASKEGTGASYEQYV. DNA for the CDR3: TGTGCCAGCAAAGAAGGGACGGGGGCCTCCTACGAGCAGTACGTC.